These 13 T cell receptor beta chains were sequenced from one sample in a study of blood T cell repertoires in COVID-19. Measured with immunoSEQ multiplex PCR; TCRdb has only the in-frame clones, and not every one. Of 60,000 to 90,000 clones listed, about 83% are singletons. The source material was peripheral blood. These receptors were taken from a man between 50 and 59 years old with acute or convalescent COVID-19.

The V call is TRBV9, the J call TRBJ2-3; perhaps TRBD2 as D (6 bases). CDR3 length: 14 residues. V lost 6 bases and J lost 0, with 11 bases in between. CDR1 is SGDLS, CDR2 YYNGEE, per germline. The CDR3 spells CASTPGASTDTQYF. The DNA of the CDR3 is TGTGCCAGCACTCCGGGAGCTAGCACAGATACGCAGTATTTT. Using reference TRBV9 and TRBJ2-3 for the parts outside the CDR3, the full variable domain is DSGVTQTPKHLITATGQRVTLRCSPRSGDLSVYWYQQSLDQGLQFLIQYYNGEERAKGNILERFSAQQFPDLHSELNLSSLELGDSALYFCASTPGASTDTQYFGPGTRLTVL.

The chain carries TRBV19 and TRBJ1-5; D is possibly TRBD1 (6 bases). The germline gives CDR1 LNHDA, CDR2 SQIVND (reference sequence). Trimming pared 2 bases from V and 7 bases from J, leaving 12 bases between. This CDR3 contains 14 residues. CDR3 DNA sequence: TGTGCCAGTAGTATAAGGGACATGGGACAGCCCCAGCATTTT. Encoded protein: CASSIRDMGQPQHF.

This chain connects TRBV7-9 to TRBJ1-1; TRBD1 matches 8 bases. CDR3 size: 14 residues. In germline, CDR1 is SEHNR, CDR2 FQNEAQ (reference sequence). With 6 bases clipped from V and 5 bases from J, the junction kept 8 bases outside the gene matches. The CDR3 region is CASSTQGAGTEAFF. In DNA form, the CDR3 reads TGTGCCAGCAGTACCCAGGGGGCCGGTACTGAAGCTTTCTTT.

J is TRBJ2-5 and V is TRBV11-3, with 12 positions matching TRBD2. Germline-derived CDR1 and CDR2 are SGHNT and YENEEA. After removal of 0 bases from V and 1 base from J, the junction contained 6 bases not matched to a gene. The length of the CDR3 is 18 residues. The CDR3: CASSLDHGTSGRQETQYF. CDR3 bases: TGTGCCAGCAGCTTAGATCACGGGACTAGCGGGCGCCAAGAGACCCAGTACTTC.

The chain joins TRBV28 to TRBJ1-5; TRBD1 agrees at 11 bases. The CDR3 spans 17 residues. Germline trimming cut 5 bases from V and 2 bases from J; bases unmatched to any gene: 8. Per germline, CDR1 MDHEN and CDR2 SYDVKM. The CDR3 DNA is TGTGCCAGCAGTAAGGACAGGGGGCTGAGTGGCAATCAGCCCCAGCATTTT. It is translated as CASSKDRGLSGNQPQHF.

The chain combines TRBV11-2 with TRBJ2-3; perhaps TRBD1 as D (5 bases). The CDR3 loop spans 14 amino acids. CDR1 and CDR2 from the germline V gene are SGHAT and FQNNGV. V was shortened by 1 base and J by 5 bases, with 10 bases between the two germline ends. CDR3 protein: CASSLGTPRDTQYF. CDR3 in DNA: TGTGCCAGCAGCTTAGGGACACCTCGAGATACGCAGTATTTT.

V usage is TRBV9 and J usage is TRBJ2-7, with 10 bases lining up with TRBD2. The J segment lost 3 bases and the V segment lost 4 bases, leaving 4 bases of the junction unmatched. Germline CDR1 and CDR2: SGDLS and YYNGEE. CDR3 length equals 14 residues. CDR3 nucleotides: TGTGCCAGCAGCCCCCTAGCGGGAGACTACGAGCAGTACTTC. Translation gives CASSPLAGDYEQYF. Combining the CDR3 with reference TRBV9 and TRBJ2-7 gives the whole variable domain DSGVTQTPKHLITATGQRVTLRCSPRSGDLSVYWYQQSLDQGLQFLIQYYNGEERAKGNILERFSAQQFPDLHSELNLSSLELGDSALYFCASSPLAGDYEQYFGPGTRLTVT.

The chain joins TRBV9 to TRBJ2-5, with 13 bases aligning to TRBD2. The germline CDR1 and CDR2 sequences are SGDLS and YYNGEE. The CDR3 spans 16 residues. The trim removed 4 bases at V and 5 bases at J, leaving 8 bases unmatched. The CDR3 spells CASSLTSGGAVETQYF. The DNA of the CDR3 is TGTGCCAGCAGCCTAACTAGCGGGGGGGCCGTTGAGACCCAGTACTTC.

The chain joins TRBV3-1 (or the pseudogene TRBV3-2) to TRBJ1-2; no definite D call. The CDR3 has 14 amino acids. V dropped 7 bases and J dropped 0 bases, with 12 bases sitting between them. Germline V gene lookup returns CDR1 LGHDT and CDR2 YNNKEL (reference sequence). The CDR3, as DNA: TGTGCCAGCAACGATGGGCCTACTAACTATGGCTACACCTTC. This translates into CASNDGPTNYGYTF.

CDR3 sequence reads: CASSQADRNYGYTF. The CDR3, as DNA: TGTGCCAGCAGCCAAGCCGACAGAAACTATGGCTACACCTTC. J is TRBJ1-2 and V is TRBV4-2; D is possibly TRBD1 (5 bases). The ends were cut back, 1 base at V and 2 bases at J, with 8 bases in the middle. The CDR3 extends over 14 amino acids. Germline V CDR1 and CDR2: LGHNA, YNFKEQ.

The V and J genes are TRBV6-5 and TRBJ1-1; tentatively, D is TRBD1 (6 bases). Germline assignment: CDR1 MNHEY and CDR2 SVGAGI. The CDR3 loop spans 13 amino acids. Trimming cost V 10 bases and J 0 bases, with 12 bases left between them. CDR3 residues: CATRDTMNTEAFF. As DNA, the CDR3 is TGTGCCACTAGGGACACCATGAACACTGAAGCTTTCTTT.

Here the CDR3 reads CASSLQGGETQYF. For the CDR3, the DNA is TGTGCCAGCAGTCTACAAGGAGGAGAGACCCAGTACTTC. The rearrangement links TRBV11-3 to TRBJ2-5, with TRBD2 as a possible D gene (5 bases). Germline CDR1 reads SGHNT; CDR2 reads YENEEA. V lost 6 bases to trimming and J lost 4 bases, with 12 bases between them. This CDR3 is built from 13 residues.

This chain uses TRBV7-2 with TRBJ2-5, with D uncertain. V lost 2 bases, J lost 0 bases, and 10 bases lay in between. CDR3 length: 15 residues. Germline loops: CDR1 SGHTA, CDR2 FQGNSA. CDR3 loop: CASSLSSNYQETQYF. Written as DNA, the CDR3 is TGTGCCAGCAGCTTATCATCCAACTACCAAGAGACCCAGTACTTC.